One sample yielded the 21 T cell receptor beta chains listed below, sequenced in a study of T cell changes during pregnancy in multiple sclerosis. The data were produced by immunoSEQ multiplex PCR, yet TCRdb's version contains in-frame clones alone and is incomplete. The top ten clones hold less than 6.5% of a sample with about 11,000 clones, 75% to 90% of them seen once. Sample: CD8+ T cells from peripheral blood mononuclear cells, taken in the first trimester of pregnancy. Receptors were obtained from a female donor in good health, enrolled as a control in a pregnancy study.

The chain couples TRBV2 to TRBJ1-5, with D possibly matching TRBD1 (5 bases). The CDR3 has 15 amino acids. From germline, CDR1 is SNHLY and CDR2 FYNNEI. The V and J ends lost 9 bases and 3 bases respectively, with 18 bases between them. CDR3 sequence reads: CARGPATGDNQPQHF. The CDR3 DNA sequence: TGTGCCAGGGGGCCCGCGACCGGCGACAATCAGCCCCAGCATTTT.

This rearrangement joins TRBV5-5 to TRBJ2-7; weak D call: TRBD2 (5 bases). The CDR3 sequence is 14 residues long. Trimming removed 0 bases at V and 6 bases at J, with 13 bases between. CDR1 and CDR2 from the germline V gene are SGHKS and YYEKEE (reference sequence). The CDR3 region has the DNA TGTGCCAGCAGCTTGGGCGGGCCGCCCCTCGAGCAGTACTTC. Protein: CASSLGGPPLEQYF. Full variable domain (missing parts from reference TRBV5-5 and TRBJ2-7): DAGVTQSPTHLIKTRGQQVTLRCSPISGHKSVSWYQQVLGQGPQFIFQYYEKEERGRGNFPDRFSARQFPNYSSELNVNALLLGDSALYLCASSLGGPPLEQYFGPGTRLTVT.

The genes are TRBV6-4 and TRBJ2-6; D gene unclear. The CDR3 has 16 amino acids. Germline lookup yields CDR1 MRHNA and CDR2 SNTAGT. V dropped 3 bases and J dropped 0 bases, with 9 bases sitting between them. The CDR3 reads CASSEEAHSGANVLTF. The CDR3 DNA reads as TGTGCCAGCAGTGAAGAGGCCCACTCTGGGGCCAACGTCCTGACTTTC.

This clone was recorded only once. The chain carries TRBV9 and TRBJ2-3; maybe TRBD2 (6 bases). The CDR3 extends over 16 amino acids. Germline CDR1 is SGDLS and CDR2 is YYNGEE. The V gene lost 2 bases and the J gene lost 0 bases, with 13 bases spanning the gap. The CDR3 reads CASSVRGSSSTDTQYF. DNA for the CDR3: TGTGCCAGCAGCGTTCGGGGGAGTTCTAGCACAGATACGCAGTATTTT.

The chain has TRBV6-1 and TRBJ2-5; 10 bases are shared with TRBD1. Germline assignment: CDR1 MNHNS and CDR2 SASEGT. There are 16 residues in the CDR3. V lost 3 bases, J lost 3 bases, and 7 bases stayed unmatched. The CDR3 DNA follows: TGTGCCAGCAGTGAGCAATCCGGGACAGGGGAAGAGACCCAGTACTTC. It specifies CASSEQSGTGEETQYF.

The chain links TRBV27 to TRBJ2-7; a possible D gene is TRBD1 (6 bases). The CDR3 is 14 residues long. In germline, CDR1 is MNHEY, CDR2 SMNVEV (reference sequence). Trimming stripped 8 bases from V and 4 bases from J, with 18 bases between. CDR3 residues: CASGTGPSYYEQYF. The DNA for the CDR3 is TGTGCCAGCGGAACAGGGCCTTCATATTACGAGCAGTACTTC.

The V call is TRBV14, the J call TRBJ1-3, with D tentatively TRBD1 (5 bases). CDR1 is SGHDN, CDR2 FVKESK, per germline. The CDR3 extends over 17 amino acids. With 0 bases removed from V and 0 bases from J, the gap between germline ends came to 12 bases. The CDR3 spells CASSQEHRLISGNTIYF. The CDR3 DNA is TGTGCCAGCAGCCAAGAGCACAGGCTTATCTCTGGAAACACCATATATTTT.

The chain is built from TRBV5-6 and TRBJ1-2; a weak D match, TRBD1 (6 bases). CDR3 length: 15 amino acids. The germline V gene has CDR1 SGHDT and CDR2 YYEEEE. V gave up 4 bases and J gave up 4 bases, with 17 bases separating them. CDR3 amino acids: CASSRDMGLSYGYTF. The CDR3 region has the DNA TGTGCCAGCAGCAGGGACATGGGGCTTAGCTATGGCTACACCTTC.

The rearrangement links TRBV6-4 to TRBJ2-3, with a possible D match to TRBD2 (6 bases). This CDR3 has 13 residues. V was pared by 4 bases and J by 2 bases, with 7 bases between. CDR1 is MRHNA, CDR2 SNTAGT, per germline. This chain's CDR3 is CASSGGDTDTQYF. The CDR3 nucleotides read TGTGCCAGCAGTGGCGGGGACACAGATACGCAGTATTTT.

This chain uses TRBV7-9 with TRBJ1-5; no clear D gene. The CDR3 extends over 18 amino acids. CDR1 and CDR2 from the germline V gene are SEHNR and FQNEAQ (reference sequence). Trimming cost V 1 base and J 4 bases, with 20 bases left between them. CDR3 region: CASSLVGVGSPTNQPQHF. The CDR3 coding sequence is TGTGCCAGCAGCTTAGTTGGTGTGGGTTCCCCGACAAATCAGCCCCAGCATTTT.

The genes are TRBV19 and TRBJ1-5, with 9 bases that match TRBD1. Germline V gene lookup returns CDR1 LNHDA and CDR2 SQIVND (reference sequence). CDR3 length equals 14 residues. Trimming cost V 7 bases and J 7 bases; bases outside gene matches: 8. The CDR3 DNA is TGTGCCAGTACCCTTACAGGGGGCGGGCAGCCCCAGCATTTT. It translates to CASTLTGGGQPQHF.

The genes are TRBV7-9 and TRBJ1-2; D remains ambiguous. The ends were cut back, 1 base at V and 8 bases at J, with 14 bases in the middle. CDR3 size: 14 residues. The germline V gene has CDR1 SEHNR and CDR2 FQNEAQ (reference sequence). Here the CDR3 reads CASSLGMEAVGYTF. The CDR3 bases are TGTGCCAGCAGCTTAGGGATGGAGGCTGTCGGCTACACCTTC.

The rearrangement links TRBV7-2 to TRBJ2-7, with TRBD2 matching over 9 bases. Looked up from germline, CDR1 is SGHTA and CDR2 is FQGNSA. The CDR3 runs 16 residues. The V and J ends lost 5 bases and 1 base, in that order; junction bases with no gene match: 9. The CDR3 DNA reads TGTGCCAGCAGCCCCGGCGGGGGGGGCAGGTCCTACGAGCAGTACTTC. Translated, it gives CASSPGGGGRSYEQYF.

The chain links TRBV9 to TRBJ1-2; D might be TRBD1 (6 bases). This CDR3 spans 15 amino acids. CDR1 SGDLS and CDR2 YYNGEE come from the germline V gene. Trimming stripped 2 bases from V and 2 bases from J, with 13 bases between. As DNA, the CDR3 is TGTGCCAGCAGCGTTATGACAGGTGCGAACTATGGCTACACCTTC. It is translated as CASSVMTGANYGYTF. Variable domain in full (rest from reference TRBV9 and TRBJ1-2): DSGVTQTPKHLITATGQRVTLRCSPRSGDLSVYWYQQSLDQGLQFLIQYYNGEERAKGNILERFSAQQFPDLHSELNLSSLELGDSALYFCASSVMTGANYGYTFGSGTRLTVV.

The rearrangement joins TRBV9 to TRBJ1-2; D might be TRBD1 (6 bases). This CDR3 contains 14 residues. The germline gives CDR1 SGDLS, CDR2 YYNGEE. The V gene lost 4 bases and the J gene lost 6 bases, with 16 bases spanning the gap. The CDR3 DNA is TGTGCCAGCAGCTCCCAAACGACAGGCAATGGCTACACCTTC. Translation gives CASSSQTTGNGYTF.

This clone was observed once. In DNA, the CDR3 is TGTGCCAGCAGTGACCGGGGGGGCACAGATACGCAGTATTTT. Its protein product is CASSDRGGTDTQYF. The chain employs TRBV6-4 and TRBJ2-3, with TRBD2 identical over 7 bases. The V and J ends lost 2 bases and 1 base, in that order; junction bases with no gene match: 0. The CDR3 is 14 residues long. Germline V gene sequence: CDR1 MRHNA, CDR2 SNTAGT.

The chain combines TRBV5-1 with TRBJ2-3; a weak D match, TRBD1 (6 bases). The CDR3 is 15 residues long. In germline, CDR1 is SGHRS, CDR2 YFSETQ. V was trimmed by 0 bases and J by 1 base, leaving 9 bases between them. CDR3 in DNA: TGCGCCAGCAGCTTGGCAGGGGCCGGCACAGATACGCAGTATTTT. Translation gives CASSLAGAGTDTQYF.

The rearrangement links TRBV27 to TRBJ1-2, with 8 bases identical to TRBD1. Trimming removed 5 bases from V and 4 bases from J; junction bases left unmatched: 12. The CDR3 contains 16 residues. Germline values: CDR1 MNHEY, CDR2 SMNVEV (reference sequence). The CDR3 reads CASSPPGQGNGYGYTF. CDR3 nucleotide sequence: TGTGCCAGCAGTCCTCCAGGACAGGGAAACGGCTATGGCTACACCTTC.

This clone was detected only a few times. The CDR3 region has the DNA TGTGCCAGCAGCTTAGGCCCGGGGAACACTGAAGCTTTCTTT. Amino acids: CASSLGPGNTEAFF. The rearrangement uses TRBV13 and TRBJ1-1, with D hard to call. Trimming cost V 0 bases and J 1 base, with 6 bases left between them. Germline CDR1 PRHDT, CDR2 FYEKMQ (reference sequence). The CDR3 is made up of 14 amino acids.

The V gene is TRBV6-5, the J gene TRBJ1-2; 9 nucleotides match TRBD1. The V gene's germline CDR1 is MNHEY and CDR2 SVGAGI. This CDR3 spans 15 amino acids. V trimming: 2 bases; J trimming: 4 bases; junction bases outside the gene matches: 5. CDR3 in DNA: TGTGCCAGCAGTTACGGACAGGGGTTCACCTATGGCTACACCTTC. It yields the protein CASSYGQGFTYGYTF.

This rearrangement joins TRBV11-2 to TRBJ2-7; D not certain. Deletions cut 0 bases from V and 5 bases from J, with 8 bases between. CDR3 length equals 13 residues. Germline CDR1 and CDR2: SGHAT and FQNNGV. The CDR3 loop reads CASSLETMDEQYF. Written as DNA, the CDR3 is TGTGCCAGCAGCTTAGAGACAATGGACGAGCAGTACTTC.